The rows below give T cell receptor beta chains drawn from one sample of a study of blood T cell repertoires in COVID-19. Some clones are missing from TCRdb's copy, which holds only in-frame ones; the method was immunoSEQ multiplex PCR. Here the sample spans roughly 320,000 clones, around 86% being singletons. Specimen: PBMCs or T cells enriched from blood (not recorded which). Every receptor here comes from a man between 25 and 39 years old who had recovered from COVID-19. The CDR3 runs from the conserved cysteine through the conserved F or W. D genes are given only for firm matches. A clone size is listed for some rows: how often the clone was seen (once, few, many), or a class if it is expanded.

D,size,V,J,CDR3,DNA
TRBD1,few,TRBV5-1,TRBJ1-3,CASSSRGLEGNTIYF,TGCGCCAGCAGCTCCAGGGGGTTAGAGGGAAACACCATATATTTT
.,.,TRBV28,TRBJ2-2,CASSLAGGELFF,TGTGCCAGCAGTTTAGCGGGCGGGGAGCTGTTTTTT
TRBD1,once,TRBV11-2,TRBJ1-5,CASSPGTGDFNSNQPQHF,TGTGCCAGCAGCCCTGGGACAGGGGATTTTAATAGCAATCAGCCCCAGCATTTT
.,.,TRBV19,TRBJ2-7,CASSLSGGRLPSSYEQYF,TGTGCCAGTAGCCTATCCGGGGGGCGACTACCTTCTTCCTACGAGCAGTACTTC
.,.,TRBV11-2,TRBJ1-5,CASSLGGRGQPQHF,TGTGCCAGCAGTCTAGGGGGAAGGGGTCAGCCCCAGCATTTT
.,once,TRBV4-2,TRBJ1-5,CASSQELDQPQHF,TGTGCCAGCAGCCAAGAGCTAGATCAGCCCCAGCATTTT
TRBD2,.,TRBV3-1/TRBV3-2,TRBJ2-3,CASSLRLAGGGTDTQYF,TGTGCCAGCAGCCTACGACTAGCGGGAGGGGGGACAGATACGCAGTATTTT
.,.,TRBV18,TRBJ1-5,CASSPGEGGAQPQHF,TGTGCCAGCTCACCGGGGGAGGGGGGGGCTCAGCCCCAGCATTTT
.,once,TRBV11-2,TRBJ2-7,CASSPGQRSSYEQYF,TGTGCCAGCAGCCCCGGACAGAGGAGCTCCTACGAGCAGTACTTC
.,once,TRBV3-1/TRBV3-2,TRBJ1-2,CASRQWPAGYTF,TGTGCCAGCCGACAGTGGCCCGCCGGCTACACCTTC
.,.,TRBV27,TRBJ1-4,CASSKYRGGIEKLFF,TGTGCCAGCTCAAAGTATCGAGGTGGAATCGAAAAACTGTTTTTT
.,.,TRBV29-1,TRBJ1-5,CGAGGLNQPQHF,TGCGGGGCCGGTGGGCTCAATCAGCCCCAGCATTTT
.,once,TRBV3-1/TRBV3-2,TRBJ2-2,CASSPHQGTVHTGELFF,TGTGCCAGCAGCCCTCACCAGGGGACGGTACACACCGGGGAGCTGTTTTTT
.,.,TRBV3-1/TRBV3-2,TRBJ1-1,CASSLRDLRTEAFF,TGTGCCAGCAGCCTTCGGGACTTACGGACTGAAGCTTTCTTT
TRBD1,.,TRBV5-1,TRBJ2-3,CASSLNPGQGTTDTQYF,TGCGCCAGCAGCTTAAACCCGGGACAGGGGACCACAGATACGCAGTATTTT
TRBD1,.,TRBV28,TRBJ2-1,CASSRQGGYNEQFF,TGTGCCAGCAGTCGACAGGGGGGGTACAATGAGCAGTTCTTC
TRBD2,.,TRBV5-8,TRBJ2-3,CASPNALAGAVDTQYF,TGTGCCAGCCCAAATGCGCTAGCGGGAGCGGTAGATACGCAGTATTTT
.,.,TRBV4-1,TRBJ1-2,CASSQEAPLNYGYTF,TGCGCCAGCAGCCAAGAGGCCCCCTTAAACTATGGCTACACCTTC
.,.,TRBV28,TRBJ1-1,CASSSWNTEAFF,TGTGCCAGCAGTTCCTGGAACACTGAAGCTTTCTTT
.,.,TRBV3-1/TRBV3-2,TRBJ1-5,CASSQFPIGQPQHF,TGTGCCAGCAGCCAATTCCCGATTGGCCAGCCCCAGCATTTT
.,.,TRBV19,TRBJ2-5,CASRASGAGETQYF,TGTGCCAGCAGGGCGAGTGGAGCCGGGGAGACCCAGTACTTC
TRBD1,.,TRBV19,TRBJ1-1,CASSIGDSAVEAFF,TGTGCCAGTAGTATAGGGGACAGCGCGGTTGAAGCTTTCTTT
TRBD2,.,TRBV19,TRBJ2-7,CASSTTSGSPAYEQYF,TGTGCCAGTAGTACAACTAGCGGGAGTCCGGCGTACGAGCAGTACTTC
.,.,TRBV19,TRBJ1-5,CASSIVQGYNQPQHF,TGTGCCAGTAGTATAGTCCAGGGATACAATCAGCCCCAGCATTTT
.,.,TRBV2,TRBJ1-3,CASSGSWGGSGNTIYF,TGTGCCAGCAGTGGAAGTTGGGGGGGCTCTGGAAACACCATATATTTT
.,.,TRBV7-2,TRBJ1-5,CASSLGYGQGSNQPQHF,TGTGCCAGCAGCTTAGGATACGGCCAGGGAAGCAATCAGCCCCAGCATTTT
TRBD1,.,TRBV19,TRBJ1-5,CASRRPGTGLVQPQHF,TGTGCCAGTCGACGTCCCGGGACAGGGTTGGTTCAGCCCCAGCATTTT
.,.,TRBV11-2,TRBJ1-4,CASSLDKQRTNEKLFF,TGTGCCAGCAGCTTAGATAAACAGAGAACTAATGAAAAACTGTTTTTT
TRBD1,.,TRBV24-1,TRBJ2-1,CATRRQGGGNEQFF,TGTGCCACCAGAAGACAGGGTGGGGGCAATGAGCAGTTCTTC
TRBD1,once,TRBV11-3,TRBJ1-1,CASSNIRTGYTEAFF,TGTGCCAGCAGCAACATCCGGACAGGGTACACTGAAGCTTTCTTT
.,.,TRBV27,TRBJ2-1,CAIGQTADEQFF,TGTGCCATCGGACAGACGGCCGATGAGCAGTTCTTC
.,.,TRBV15,TRBJ2-1,CATSRDRGTRYNEQFF,TGTGCCACCAGCAGAGATCGGGGGACGCGGTACAATGAGCAGTTCTTC
.,.,TRBV18,TRBJ2-7,CASSPPGGRGDEQYF,TGTGCCAGCTCACCACCGGGTGGCAGGGGGGACGAGCAGTACTTC
TRBD1,.,TRBV5-1,TRBJ1-2,CASSLRQGYGYTF,TGCGCCAGCAGCCTCCGACAGGGATATGGCTACACCTTC
.,.,TRBV11-3,TRBJ2-7,CASSGSFYEQYF,TGTGCCAGCAGCGGCTCTTTCTACGAGCAGTACTTC
TRBD1,.,TRBV25-1,TRBJ1-2,CASSVGDSNYGYTF,TGTGCCAGCAGTGTTGGGGACAGTAACTATGGCTACACCTTC
TRBD1,.,TRBV7-2,TRBJ1-5,CASSSWDRGSNQPQHF,TGTGCCAGCAGCTCCTGGGACAGGGGAAGCAATCAGCCCCAGCATTTT
.,.,TRBV30,TRBJ2-1,CAWSSSYNEQFF,TGTGCCTGGAGTTCGAGCTACAATGAGCAGTTCTTC
.,.,TRBV12-3/TRBV12-4,TRBJ2-3,CASSLVPSDTQYF,TGTGCCAGCAGTTTAGTTCCGTCAGATACGCAGTATTTT
.,few,TRBV11-2,TRBJ1-3,CASSSVVSGNTIYF,TGTGCCAGCAGCTCCGTCGTCTCTGGAAACACCATATATTTT
TRBD1,.,TRBV6-4,TRBJ1-1,CASSERGGGYTEAFF,TGTGCCAGCAGTGAGAGAGGGGGCGGATACACTGAAGCTTTCTTT
TRBD1,.,TRBV18,TRBJ1-5,CASSPPGTGVIGGNQPQHF,TGTGCCAGCTCACCGCCCGGGACAGGGGTGATCGGGGGCAATCAGCCCCAGCATTTT
TRBD1,.,TRBV10-3,TRBJ1-4,CATSGQAANEKLFF,TGTGCCACCTCGGGACAGGCCGCTAATGAAAAACTGTTTTTT
TRBD2,.,TRBV3-1/TRBV3-2,TRBJ2-5,CASSQGSGRGETQYF,TGTGCCAGCAGCCAAGGGAGCGGGAGGGGAGAGACCCAGTACTTC
.,.,TRBV30,TRBJ2-7,CAWNSPGFWEQYF,TGTGCCTGGAACTCACCGGGATTCTGGGAGCAGTACTTC
.,once,TRBV19,TRBJ1-5,CASSIGDKKVGRISQPQHF,TGTGCCAGTAGTATAGGTGATAAGAAGGTTGGGAGAATAAGTCAGCCCCAGCATTTT
TRBD1,.,TRBV27,TRBJ2-7,CASSSRNRGHEQYF,TGTGCCAGCAGTTCTAGAAACAGGGGGCACGAGCAGTACTTC
.,.,TRBV29-1,TRBJ2-3,CSVELPSSTDTQYF,TGCAGCGTTGAATTGCCTAGTAGCACAGATACGCAGTATTTT
.,once,TRBV15,TRBJ1-1,CATSRKRGGQNTEAFF,TGTGCCACCAGCAGAAAAAGGGGCGGACAGAACACTGAAGCTTTCTTT
.,.,TRBV2,TRBJ1-1,CASDRGTEAFF,TGTGCCAGCGATCGGGGAACTGAAGCTTTCTTT
TRBD2,few,TRBV18,TRBJ2-2,CASSRPPGLGSTGELFF,TGTGCCAGCTCACGCCCTCCGGGACTAGGCTCTACCGGGGAGCTGTTTTTT
.,.,TRBV30,TRBJ1-1,CAWRRGRHDFF,TGTGCCTGGAGACGAGGAAGGCACGACTTCTTT
TRBD2,.,TRBV7-2,TRBJ2-1,CASSLAASGRGNEQFF,TGTGCCAGCAGCTTAGCGGCTAGCGGGAGGGGCAATGAGCAGTTCTTC
TRBD1,.,TRBV3-1/TRBV3-2,TRBJ1-6,CASSWGQPNSPLHF,TGTGCCAGCAGCTGGGGACAGCCAAATTCACCCCTCCACTTT
.,.,TRBV29-1,TRBJ2-3,CSVEASADTQYF,TGCAGCGTTGAAGCCAGCGCAGATACGCAGTATTTT
TRBD1,once,TRBV5-1,TRBJ1-3,CASSPGQGLVLSGNTIYF,TGCGCCAGCAGCCCGGGACAGGGGCTCGTCCTCTCTGGAAACACCATATATTTT
TRBD2,.,TRBV19,TRBJ2-2,CASRWTSGSMIGELFF,TGTGCCAGTAGATGGACTAGCGGGAGCATGATTGGGGAGCTGTTTTTT
TRBD1,.,TRBV5-1,TRBJ1-3,CASSWTGTGNTIYF,TGCGCCAGCAGCTGGACAGGGACTGGAAACACCATATATTTT
TRBD2,.,TRBV5-4,TRBJ2-7,CASSFSGNRARTEYF,TGTGCCAGCAGCTTTAGCGGGAATCGGGCCCGAACGGAGTACTTC
TRBD1,few,TRBV5-5,TRBJ1-2,CASSFVQGSHGYTF,TGTGCCAGCAGCTTTGTACAGGGGAGTCACGGCTACACCTTC